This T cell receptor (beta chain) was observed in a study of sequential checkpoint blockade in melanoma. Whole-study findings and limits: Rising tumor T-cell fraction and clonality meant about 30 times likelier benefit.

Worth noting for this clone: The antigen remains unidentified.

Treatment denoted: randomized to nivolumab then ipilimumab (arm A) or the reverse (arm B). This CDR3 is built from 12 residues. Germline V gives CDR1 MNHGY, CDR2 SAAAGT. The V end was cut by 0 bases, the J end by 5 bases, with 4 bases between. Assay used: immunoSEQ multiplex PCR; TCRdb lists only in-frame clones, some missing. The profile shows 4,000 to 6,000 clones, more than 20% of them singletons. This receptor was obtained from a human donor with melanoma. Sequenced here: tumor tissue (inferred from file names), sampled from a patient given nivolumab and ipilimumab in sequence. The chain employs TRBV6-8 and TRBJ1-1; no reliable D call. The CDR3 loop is CASSYSKTEAFF. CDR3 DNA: TGTGCCAGCAGTTACTCGAAGACTGAAGCTTTCTTT.